The 4 T cell receptor beta chains reported below all come from one sample, sequenced in a study of blood T cell repertoires in COVID-19. Sequencing used immunoSEQ multiplex PCR; TCRdb keeps in-frame clones, though not all of them. The table shows hundreds of thousands of clones, with approximately 89% occurring only once. Sequencing was carried out using peripheral blood. The source of these receptors is a young man with COVID-19, enrolled during active disease.

This chain joins TRBV11-2 and TRBJ2-2, with D possibly matching TRBD2 (5 bases). Germline assignment: CDR1 SGHAT and CDR2 FQNNGV. The CDR3 runs 13 residues. Trimming shortened V by 5 bases and J by 5 bases, and 9 bases separated the two germline ends. Here the CDR3 reads CASSPSTTGELFF. CDR3 nucleotides: TGTGCCAGCAGCCCTAGCACAACCGGGGAGCTGTTTTTT.

The chain links TRBV9 to TRBJ2-1, with 9 bases that match TRBD1. There are 16 residues in the CDR3. Looked up from germline, CDR1 is SGDLS and CDR2 is YYNGEE. V lost 3 bases, J lost 5 bases, and 9 bases stayed unmatched. CDR3 loop: CASSDSIRDRDNEQFF. CDR3 DNA sequence: TGTGCCAGCAGCGATTCGATCCGGGACAGGGACAATGAGCAGTTCTTC.

V usage is TRBV3-1 (or the pseudogene TRBV3-2) and J usage is TRBJ2-2; TRBD1 agrees at 8 bases. Germline values: CDR1 LGHDT, CDR2 YNNKEL (reference sequence). The CDR3 covers 15 residues. After removal of 4 bases from V and 2 bases from J, the junction contained 3 bases not matched to a gene. CDR3 protein: CASSLDRANTGELFF. Written as DNA, the CDR3 is TGTGCCAGCAGCCTGGACAGGGCAAACACCGGGGAGCTGTTTTTT.

V usage is TRBV30 and J usage is TRBJ2-7, with D hard to call. This CDR3 comprises 13 residues. Trimming pared 7 bases from V and 0 bases from J, leaving 13 bases between. Germline CDR1 reads GTSNPN; CDR2 reads SVGIG (reference sequence). CDR3 DNA sequence: TGTGCCTCCAAGTCCGGTCTCTCCTACGAGCAGTACTTC. This gives the protein CASKSGLSYEQYF.